Sequencing of this T cell receptor (beta chain) was carried out in a study of kidney transplant recipient with SARS-CoV-2 infection. The germline gives CDR1 SGHRS, CDR2 YFSETQ. The CDR3 runs 13 residues. V lost 4 bases, J lost 6 bases, and 13 bases lay in between. This clonotype occurred many times. TCRdb fed the reads into MiXCR, producing one record per CDR3 protein. In the table there are fewer than 250,000 distinct CDR3 sequences, 25% to 30% of which are singletons. The source material was a blood sample, sampled at baseline and on roughly day 110 from a kidney transplant recipient. V and J are TRBV5-1 and TRBJ1-1; tentatively, D is TRBD1 (6 bases). The sequence derives from a male patient between 25 and 39 years old who had COVID-19 and was a kidney transplant recipient. The T cells may come from the graft donor. The CDR3 spells CASSATGFSEAFF. For the CDR3, the DNA is TGCGCCAGCAGCGCCACAGGGTTCTCTGAAGCTTTCTTT. The variable domain in full, completed from reference TRBV5-1 and TRBJ1-1, reads KAGVTQTPRYLIKTRGQQVTLSCSPISGHRSVSWYQQTPGQGLQFLFEYFSETQRNKGNFPGRFSGRQFSNSRSEMNVSTLELGDSALYLCASSATGFSEAFFGQGTRLTVV.